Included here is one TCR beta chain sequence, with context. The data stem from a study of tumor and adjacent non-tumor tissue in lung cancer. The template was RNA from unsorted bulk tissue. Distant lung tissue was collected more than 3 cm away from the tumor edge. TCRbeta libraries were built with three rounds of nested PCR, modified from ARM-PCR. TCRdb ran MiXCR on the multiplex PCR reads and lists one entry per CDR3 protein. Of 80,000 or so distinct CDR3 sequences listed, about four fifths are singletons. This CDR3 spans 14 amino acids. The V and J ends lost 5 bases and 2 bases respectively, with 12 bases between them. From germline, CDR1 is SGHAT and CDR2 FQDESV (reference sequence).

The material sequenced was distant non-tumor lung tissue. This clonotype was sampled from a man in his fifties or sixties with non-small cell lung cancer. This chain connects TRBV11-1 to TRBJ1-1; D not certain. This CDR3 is CASSLLADNTEAFF. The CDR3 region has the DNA TGTGCCAGCAGCCTTCTCGCGGACAACACTGAAGCTTTCTTT.